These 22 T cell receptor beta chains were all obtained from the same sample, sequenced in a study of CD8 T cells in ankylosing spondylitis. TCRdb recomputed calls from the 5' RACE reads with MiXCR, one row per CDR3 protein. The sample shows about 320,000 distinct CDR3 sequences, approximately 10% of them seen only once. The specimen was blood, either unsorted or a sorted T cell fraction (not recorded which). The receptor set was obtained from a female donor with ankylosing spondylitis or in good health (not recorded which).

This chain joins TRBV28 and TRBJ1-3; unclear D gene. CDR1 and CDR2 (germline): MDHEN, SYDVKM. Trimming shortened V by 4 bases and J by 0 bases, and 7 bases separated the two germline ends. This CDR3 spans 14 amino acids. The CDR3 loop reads CASSSGYSGNTIYF. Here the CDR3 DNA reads TGTGCCAGCAGTTCCGGATACTCTGGAAACACCATATATTTT.

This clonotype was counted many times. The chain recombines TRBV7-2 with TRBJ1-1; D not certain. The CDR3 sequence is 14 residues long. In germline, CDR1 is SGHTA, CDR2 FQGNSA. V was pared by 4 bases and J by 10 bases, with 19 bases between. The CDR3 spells CASSSVLLGKGAFF. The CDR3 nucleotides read TGTGCCAGCAGCTCTGTCTTGTTGGGGAAAGGAGCTTTCTTT.

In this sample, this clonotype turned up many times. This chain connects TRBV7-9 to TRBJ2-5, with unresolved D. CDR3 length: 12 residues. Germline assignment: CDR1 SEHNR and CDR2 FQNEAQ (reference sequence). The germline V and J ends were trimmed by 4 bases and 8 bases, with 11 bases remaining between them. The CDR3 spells CASSSDKATQYF. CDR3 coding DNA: TGTGCCAGCAGCTCCGACAAGGCAACCCAGTACTTC.

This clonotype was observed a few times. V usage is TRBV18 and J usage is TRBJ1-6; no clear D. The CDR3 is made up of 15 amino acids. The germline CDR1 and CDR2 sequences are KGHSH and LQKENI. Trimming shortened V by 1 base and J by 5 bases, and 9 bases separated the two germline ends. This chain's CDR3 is CASSPLGDNNSPLHF. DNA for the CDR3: TGTGCCAGCTCACCACTCGGCGACAATAATTCACCCCTCCACTTT.

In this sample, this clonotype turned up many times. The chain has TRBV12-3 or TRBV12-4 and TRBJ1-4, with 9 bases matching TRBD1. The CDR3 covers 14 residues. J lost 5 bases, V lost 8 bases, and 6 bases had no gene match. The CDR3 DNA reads TGTGCCAGCGGACCGGGACAGGGAAATGAAAAACTGTTTTTT. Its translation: CASGPGQGNEKLFF.

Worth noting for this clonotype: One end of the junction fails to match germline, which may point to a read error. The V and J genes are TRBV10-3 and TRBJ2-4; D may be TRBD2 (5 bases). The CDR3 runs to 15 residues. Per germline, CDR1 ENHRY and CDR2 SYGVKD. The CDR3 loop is CTISEGGLAKNIQYF. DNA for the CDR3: TGTACCATCAGTGAGGGTGGACTAGCCAAAAACATTCAGTACTTC.

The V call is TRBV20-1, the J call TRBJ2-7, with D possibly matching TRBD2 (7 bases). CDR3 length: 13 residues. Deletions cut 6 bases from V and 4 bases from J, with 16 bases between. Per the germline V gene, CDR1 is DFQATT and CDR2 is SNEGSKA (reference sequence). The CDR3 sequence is CSAPPRGGYEQYF. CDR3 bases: TGCAGTGCCCCCCCCAGGGGAGGGTACGAGCAGTACTTC.

DNA of the CDR3: TGTGCCAGCAGCGTCGGAATCAGGGGACCTAATGAAAAACTGTTTTTT. Translating gives CASSVGIRGPNEKLFF. This sequence joins TRBV5-5 and TRBJ1-4, with D possibly matching TRBD1 (6 bases). The CDR3 is made up of 16 amino acids. Germline CDR1 is SGHKS and CDR2 is YYEKEE (reference sequence). The ends were cut back, 4 bases at V and 3 bases at J, with 16 bases in the middle.

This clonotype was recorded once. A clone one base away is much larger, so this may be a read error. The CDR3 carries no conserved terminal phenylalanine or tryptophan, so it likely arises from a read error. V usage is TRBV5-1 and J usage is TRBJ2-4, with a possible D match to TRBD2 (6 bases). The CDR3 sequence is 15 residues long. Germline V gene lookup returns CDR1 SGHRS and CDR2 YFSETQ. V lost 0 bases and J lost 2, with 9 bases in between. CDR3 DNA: TGCGCCAGCAGCTTGGGGGCGGGGACCAAAAACATTCAGTACATC. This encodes CASSLGAGTKNIQYI.

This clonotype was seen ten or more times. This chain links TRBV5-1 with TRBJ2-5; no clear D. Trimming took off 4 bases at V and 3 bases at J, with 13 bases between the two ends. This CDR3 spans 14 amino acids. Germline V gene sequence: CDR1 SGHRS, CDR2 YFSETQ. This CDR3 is CASSPRTVEETQYF. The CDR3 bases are TGCGCCAGCAGCCCTCGGACGGTAGAAGAGACCCAGTACTTC.

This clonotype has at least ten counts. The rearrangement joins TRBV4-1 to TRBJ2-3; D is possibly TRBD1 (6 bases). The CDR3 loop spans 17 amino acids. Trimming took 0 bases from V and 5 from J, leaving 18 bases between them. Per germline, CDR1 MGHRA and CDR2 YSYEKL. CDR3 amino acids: CASSQEFGGLRGDTQYF. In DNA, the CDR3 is TGCGCCAGCAGCCAAGAATTCGGCGGCCTCAGGGGAGATACGCAGTATTTT.

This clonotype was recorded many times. The CDR3 DNA reads TGTGCCAGCAGTTACTCGGAGGAGGGCTTCGGTACGGACACTGAAGCTTTCTTT. It codes for CASSYSEEGFGTDTEAFF. V is TRBV6-5 and J is TRBJ1-1; no firm D call. V was cut by 0 bases and J by 3 bases, with 20 bases left in between. The CDR3 has 18 residues. Germline V gives CDR1 MNHEY, CDR2 SVGAGI.

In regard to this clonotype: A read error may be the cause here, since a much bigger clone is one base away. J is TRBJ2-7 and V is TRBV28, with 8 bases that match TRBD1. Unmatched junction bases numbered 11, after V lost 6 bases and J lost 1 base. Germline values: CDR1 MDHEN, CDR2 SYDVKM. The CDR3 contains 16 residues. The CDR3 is CASRFGTGGGSYEQYF. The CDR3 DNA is TGTGCCAGCAGATTCGGGACAGGAGGTGGATCCTACGAGCAGTACTTC.

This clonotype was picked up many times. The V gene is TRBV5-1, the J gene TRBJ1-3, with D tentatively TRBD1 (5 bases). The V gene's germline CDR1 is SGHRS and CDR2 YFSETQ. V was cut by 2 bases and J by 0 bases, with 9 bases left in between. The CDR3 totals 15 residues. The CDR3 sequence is CASSFNGGSGNTIYF. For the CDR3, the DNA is TGCGCCAGCAGCTTCAACGGGGGCTCTGGAAACACCATATATTTT.

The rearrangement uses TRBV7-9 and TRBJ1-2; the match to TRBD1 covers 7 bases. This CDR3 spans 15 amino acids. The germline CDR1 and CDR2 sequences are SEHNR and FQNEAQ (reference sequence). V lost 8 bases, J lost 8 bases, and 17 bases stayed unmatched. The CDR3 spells CASGPWTGSPRGYTF. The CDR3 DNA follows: TGTGCCAGCGGCCCCTGGACAGGTTCCCCGCGGGGCTACACCTTC. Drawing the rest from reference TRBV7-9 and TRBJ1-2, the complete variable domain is DTGVSQNPRHKITKRGQNVTFRCDPISEHNRLYWYRQTLGQGPEFLTYFQNEAQLEKSRLLSDRFSAERPKGSFSTLEIQRTEQGDSAMYLCASGPWTGSPRGYTFGSGTRLTVV.

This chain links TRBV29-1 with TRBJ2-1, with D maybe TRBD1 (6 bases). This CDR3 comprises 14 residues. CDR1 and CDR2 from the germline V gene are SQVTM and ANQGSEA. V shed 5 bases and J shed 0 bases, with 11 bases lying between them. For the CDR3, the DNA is TGCAGCGTTAAACAGGGTAGCTCCTACAATGAGCAGTTCTTC. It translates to CSVKQGSSYNEQFF.

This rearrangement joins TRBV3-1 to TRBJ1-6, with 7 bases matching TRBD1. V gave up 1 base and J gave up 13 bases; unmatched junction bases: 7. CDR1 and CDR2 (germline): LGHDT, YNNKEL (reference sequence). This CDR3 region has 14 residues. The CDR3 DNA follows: TGTGCCAGCAGCCAAGCTGGACAGGTTTCTCCCCTCCACTTT. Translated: CASSQAGQVSPLHF.

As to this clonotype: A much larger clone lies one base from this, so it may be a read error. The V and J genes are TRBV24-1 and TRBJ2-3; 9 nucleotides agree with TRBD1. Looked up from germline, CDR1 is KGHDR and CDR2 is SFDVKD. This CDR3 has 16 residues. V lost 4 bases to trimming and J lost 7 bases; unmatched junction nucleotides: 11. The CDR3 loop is CATSDGQGTNGYTQYF. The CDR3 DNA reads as TGTGCCACCAGTGACGGACAGGGGACCAACGGGTATACGCAGTATTTT.

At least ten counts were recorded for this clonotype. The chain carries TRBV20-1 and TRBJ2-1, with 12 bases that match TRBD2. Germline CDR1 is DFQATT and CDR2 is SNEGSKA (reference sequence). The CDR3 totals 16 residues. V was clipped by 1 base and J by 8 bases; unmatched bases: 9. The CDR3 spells CSARVLAGGPLDEQFF. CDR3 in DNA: TGCAGTGCTAGAGTTCTAGCGGGAGGGCCTTTGGATGAGCAGTTCTTC.

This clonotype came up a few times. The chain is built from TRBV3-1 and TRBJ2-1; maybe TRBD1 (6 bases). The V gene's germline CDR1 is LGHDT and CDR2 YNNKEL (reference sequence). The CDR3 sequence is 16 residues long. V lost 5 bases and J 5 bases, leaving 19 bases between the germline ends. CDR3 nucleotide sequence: TGTGCCAGCAGCGGCGGAACAGGGAAACCGAACAATGAGCAGTTCTTC. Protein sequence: CASSGGTGKPNNEQFF.

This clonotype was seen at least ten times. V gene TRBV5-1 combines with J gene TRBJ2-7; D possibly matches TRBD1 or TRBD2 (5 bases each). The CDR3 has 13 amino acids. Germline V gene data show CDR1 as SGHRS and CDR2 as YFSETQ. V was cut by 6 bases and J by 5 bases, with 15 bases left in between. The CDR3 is CASNRPGSDEQYF. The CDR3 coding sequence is TGCGCCAGCAACAGGCCGGGAAGTGACGAGCAGTACTTC. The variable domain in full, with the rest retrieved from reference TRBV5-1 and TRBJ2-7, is KAGVTQTPRYLIKTRGQQVTLSCSPISGHRSVSWYQQTPGQGLQFLFEYFSETQRNKGNFPGRFSGRQFSNSRSEMNVSTLELGDSALYLCASNRPGSDEQYFGPGTRLTVT.

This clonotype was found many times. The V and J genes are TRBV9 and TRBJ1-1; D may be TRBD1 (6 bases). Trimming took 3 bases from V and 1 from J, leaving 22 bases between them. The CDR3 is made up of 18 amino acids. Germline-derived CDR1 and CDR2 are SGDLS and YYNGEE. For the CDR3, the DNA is TGTGCCAGCAGCGCGGGCGTCGGACCGGGACATAGGAACACTGAAGCTTTCTTT. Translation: CASSAGVGPGHRNTEAFF.